This T cell receptor (beta chain) was retrieved from a study of blood T cell repertoires in COVID-19. Study-wide context: Sites in the United States, Italy and Spain provided acute and convalescent COVID-19 samples. PBMCs, B-cell-depleted T cells, or T cells were the source of the cDNA or gDNA that made up the material.

With 4 bases clipped from V and 6 bases from J, the junction kept 12 bases outside the gene matches. The CDR3 is made up of 15 amino acids. From germline, CDR1 is SNHLY and CDR2 FYNNEI. Data came from immunoSEQ multiplex PCR; TCRdb stores just in-frame clones and leaves some out. The sample includes 200,000 to 300,000 clones, about 88% seen only once; the top ten take over 1.5%. The chain employs TRBV2 and TRBJ2-7, with 7 bases fitting TRBD1. The specimen was peripheral blood. The sequence was obtained from a young man with active or convalescent COVID-19. CDR3 DNA: TGTGCCAGCAGTGTGTCAGGGGGTTCTCTACGCGAGCAGTACTTC. Amino acids: CASSVSGGSLREQYF.